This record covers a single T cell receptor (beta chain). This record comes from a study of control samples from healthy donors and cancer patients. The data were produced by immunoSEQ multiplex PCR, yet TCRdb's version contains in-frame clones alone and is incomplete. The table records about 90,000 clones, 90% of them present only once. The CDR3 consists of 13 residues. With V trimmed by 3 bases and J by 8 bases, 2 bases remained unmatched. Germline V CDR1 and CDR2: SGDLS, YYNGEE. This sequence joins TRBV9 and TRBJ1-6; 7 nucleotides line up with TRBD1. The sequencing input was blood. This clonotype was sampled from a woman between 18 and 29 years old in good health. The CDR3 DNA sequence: TGTGCCAGCAGCGGAACAGGGGATTCACCCCTCCACTTT. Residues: CASSGTGDSPLHF.